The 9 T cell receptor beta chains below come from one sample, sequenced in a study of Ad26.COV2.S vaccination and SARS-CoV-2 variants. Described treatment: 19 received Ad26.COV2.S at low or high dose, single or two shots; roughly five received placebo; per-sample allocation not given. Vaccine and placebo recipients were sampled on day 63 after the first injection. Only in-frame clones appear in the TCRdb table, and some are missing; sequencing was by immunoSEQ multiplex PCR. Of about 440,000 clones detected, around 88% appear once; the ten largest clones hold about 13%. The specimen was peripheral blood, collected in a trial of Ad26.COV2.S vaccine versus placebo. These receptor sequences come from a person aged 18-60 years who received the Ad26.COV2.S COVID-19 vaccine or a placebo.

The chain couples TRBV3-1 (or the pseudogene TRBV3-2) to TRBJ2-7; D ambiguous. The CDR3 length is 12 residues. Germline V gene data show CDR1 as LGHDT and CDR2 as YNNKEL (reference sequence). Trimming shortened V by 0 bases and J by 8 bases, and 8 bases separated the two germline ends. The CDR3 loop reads CASSQDGQKQYF. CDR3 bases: TGTGCCAGCAGCCAAGATGGGCAGAAGCAGTACTTC.

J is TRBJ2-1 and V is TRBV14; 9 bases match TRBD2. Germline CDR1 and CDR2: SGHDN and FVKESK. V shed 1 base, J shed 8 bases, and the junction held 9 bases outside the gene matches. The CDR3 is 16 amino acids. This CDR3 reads CASSQVSGSGSDEQFF. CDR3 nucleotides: TGTGCCAGCAGCCAAGTTAGCGGGAGCGGGAGTGATGAGCAGTTCTTC.

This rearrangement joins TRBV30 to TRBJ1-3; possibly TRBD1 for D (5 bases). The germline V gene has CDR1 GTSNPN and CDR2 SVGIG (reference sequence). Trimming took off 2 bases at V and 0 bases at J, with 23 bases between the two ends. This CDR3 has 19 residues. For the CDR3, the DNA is TGTGCCTGGAGTCTATTGCAGTGGGCAGGCGACAGCTCTGGAAACACCATATATTTT. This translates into CAWSLLQWAGDSSGNTIYF. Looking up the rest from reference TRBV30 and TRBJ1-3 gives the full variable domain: SQTIHQWPATLVQPVGSPLSLECTVEGTSNPNLYWYRQAAGRGLQLLFYSVGIGQISSEVPQNLSASRPQDRQFILSSKKLLLSDSGFYLCAWSLLQWAGDSSGNTIYFGEGSWLTVV.

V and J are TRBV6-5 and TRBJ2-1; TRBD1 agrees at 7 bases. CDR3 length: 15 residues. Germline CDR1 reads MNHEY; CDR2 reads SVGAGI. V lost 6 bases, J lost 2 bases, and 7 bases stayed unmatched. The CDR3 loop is CASRKGGRAYNEQFF. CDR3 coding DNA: TGTGCCAGCAGAAAAGGGGGCCGAGCCTACAATGAGCAGTTCTTC.

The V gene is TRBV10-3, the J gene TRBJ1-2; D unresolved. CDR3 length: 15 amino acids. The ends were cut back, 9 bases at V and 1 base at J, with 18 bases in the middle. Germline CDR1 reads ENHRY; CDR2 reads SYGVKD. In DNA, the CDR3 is TGTGCCATAAGCACCGCGGACTCTAATAACTATGGCTACACCTTC. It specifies CAISTADSNNYGYTF.

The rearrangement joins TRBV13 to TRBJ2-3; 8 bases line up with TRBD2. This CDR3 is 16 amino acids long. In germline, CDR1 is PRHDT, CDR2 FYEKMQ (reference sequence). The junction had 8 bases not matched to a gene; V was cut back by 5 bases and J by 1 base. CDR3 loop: CASSASSGLRTDTQYF. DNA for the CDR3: TGTGCCAGCAGCGCGTCTAGCGGGCTCCGCACAGATACGCAGTATTTT.

Here the CDR3 reads CASSKGQGTYEQYF. DNA for the CDR3: TGTGCCAGCAGTAAGGGACAGGGGACCTACGAGCAGTACTTC. The chain employs TRBV6-5 and TRBJ2-7, with 10 bases matching TRBD1. The CDR3 sequence is 14 residues long. V shed 5 bases, J shed 2 bases, and the junction held 3 bases outside the gene matches. CDR1 MNHEY and CDR2 SVGAGI come from the germline V gene.

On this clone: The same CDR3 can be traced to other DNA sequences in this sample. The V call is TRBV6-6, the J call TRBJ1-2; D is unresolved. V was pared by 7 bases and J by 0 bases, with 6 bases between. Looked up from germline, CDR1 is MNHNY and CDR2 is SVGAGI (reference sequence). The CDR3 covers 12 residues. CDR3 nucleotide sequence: TGTGCCAGCATGGGTACTAACTATGGCTACACCTTC. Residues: CASMGTNYGYTF.

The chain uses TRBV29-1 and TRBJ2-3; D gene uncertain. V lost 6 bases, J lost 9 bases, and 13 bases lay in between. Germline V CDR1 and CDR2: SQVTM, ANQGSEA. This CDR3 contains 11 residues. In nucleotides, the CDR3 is TGCAGCGTCGTGATTGGGGAAACGCAGTATTTT. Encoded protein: CSVVIGETQYF.